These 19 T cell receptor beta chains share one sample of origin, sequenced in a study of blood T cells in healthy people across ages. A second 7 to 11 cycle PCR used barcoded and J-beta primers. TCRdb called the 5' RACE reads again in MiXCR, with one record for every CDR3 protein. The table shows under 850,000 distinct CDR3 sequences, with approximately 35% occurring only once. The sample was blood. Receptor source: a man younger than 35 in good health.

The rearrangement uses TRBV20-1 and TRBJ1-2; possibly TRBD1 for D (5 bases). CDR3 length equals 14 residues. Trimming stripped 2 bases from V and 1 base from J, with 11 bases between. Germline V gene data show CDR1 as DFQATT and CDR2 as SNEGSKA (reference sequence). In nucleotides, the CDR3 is TGCAGTGCTAGAAGACAGACGCTTAACTATGGCTACACCTTC. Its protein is CSARRQTLNYGYTF.

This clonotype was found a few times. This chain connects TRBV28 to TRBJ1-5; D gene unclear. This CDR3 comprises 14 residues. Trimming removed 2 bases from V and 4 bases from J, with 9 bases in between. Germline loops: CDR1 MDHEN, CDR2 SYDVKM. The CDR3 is CASSLNGPNQPQHF. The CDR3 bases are TGTGCCAGCAGTTTAAACGGTCCAAATCAGCCCCAGCATTTT.

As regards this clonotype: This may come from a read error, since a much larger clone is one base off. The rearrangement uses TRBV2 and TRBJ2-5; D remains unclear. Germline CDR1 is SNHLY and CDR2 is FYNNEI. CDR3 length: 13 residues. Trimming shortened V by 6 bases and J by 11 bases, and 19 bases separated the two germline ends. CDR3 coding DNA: TGTGCCAGCAGGCCGACCTTAGCCGATGAGCAGTACTTC. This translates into CASRPTLADEQYF.

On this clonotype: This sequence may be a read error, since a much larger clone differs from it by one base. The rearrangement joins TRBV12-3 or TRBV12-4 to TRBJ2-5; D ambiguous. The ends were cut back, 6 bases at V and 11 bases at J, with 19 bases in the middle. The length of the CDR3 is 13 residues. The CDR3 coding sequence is TGTGCCAGCAGGCTCGACAACTACAATGAGCAGTACTTC. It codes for CASRLDNYNEQYF.

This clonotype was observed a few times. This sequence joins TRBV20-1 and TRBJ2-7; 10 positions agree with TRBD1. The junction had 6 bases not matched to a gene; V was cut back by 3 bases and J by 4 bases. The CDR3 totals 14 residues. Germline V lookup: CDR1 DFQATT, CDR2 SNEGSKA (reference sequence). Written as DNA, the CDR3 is TGCAGTGCTAGTGAACCGGGACAGGGGTACGAGCAGTACTTC. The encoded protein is CSASEPGQGYEQYF.

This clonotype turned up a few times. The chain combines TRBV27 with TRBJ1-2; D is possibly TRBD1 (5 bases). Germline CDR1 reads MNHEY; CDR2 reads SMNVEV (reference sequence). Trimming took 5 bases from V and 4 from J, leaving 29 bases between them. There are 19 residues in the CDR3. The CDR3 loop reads CASSPLFRRPRGRSYGYTF. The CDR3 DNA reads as TGTGCCAGCAGTCCATTATTCCGCCGCCCTAGGGGCCGCTCCTATGGCTACACCTTC.

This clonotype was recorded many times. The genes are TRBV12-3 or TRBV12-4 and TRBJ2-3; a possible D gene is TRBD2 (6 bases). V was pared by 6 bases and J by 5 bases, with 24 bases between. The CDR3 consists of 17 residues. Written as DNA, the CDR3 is TGTGCCAGCAGAATTTCCTCCCGGACCGCGGGGAGAGATACGCAGTATTTT. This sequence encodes CASRISSRTAGRDTQYF.

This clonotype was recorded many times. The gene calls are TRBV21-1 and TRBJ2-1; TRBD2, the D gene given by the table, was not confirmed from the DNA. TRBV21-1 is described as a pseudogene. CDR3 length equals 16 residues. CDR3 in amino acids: CASSKEAGPPCDEQFF. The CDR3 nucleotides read TGTGCCAGCAGCAAGGAAGCGGGACCCCCGTGCGATGAGCAGTTCTTC.

CDR3 DNA sequence: TGCAGTGCTGCGGGACAGACTTCTGGCAATCAGCCCCAGCATTTT. Amino acids: CSAAGQTSGNQPQHF. V usage is TRBV20-1 and J usage is TRBJ1-5, with TRBD1 identical over 7 bases. The CDR3 loop spans 15 amino acids. The germline V gene has CDR1 DFQATT and CDR2 SNEGSKA (reference sequence). Trimming cost V 5 bases and J 2 bases; bases outside gene matches: 9.

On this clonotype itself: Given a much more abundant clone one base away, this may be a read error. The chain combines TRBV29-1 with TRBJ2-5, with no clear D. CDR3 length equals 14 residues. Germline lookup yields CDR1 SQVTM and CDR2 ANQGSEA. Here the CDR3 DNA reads TGCAGCGTTGATCAAGTTAGGGAACAAGAGACCCGGTACTTC. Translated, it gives CSVDQVREQETRYF.

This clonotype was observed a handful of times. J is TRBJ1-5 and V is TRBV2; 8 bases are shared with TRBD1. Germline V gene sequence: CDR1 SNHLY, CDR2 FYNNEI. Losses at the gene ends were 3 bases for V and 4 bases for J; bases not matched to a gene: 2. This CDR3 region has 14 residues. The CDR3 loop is CASSENRGNQPQHF. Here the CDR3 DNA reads TGTGCCAGCAGTGAGAACAGGGGGAATCAGCCCCAGCATTTT.

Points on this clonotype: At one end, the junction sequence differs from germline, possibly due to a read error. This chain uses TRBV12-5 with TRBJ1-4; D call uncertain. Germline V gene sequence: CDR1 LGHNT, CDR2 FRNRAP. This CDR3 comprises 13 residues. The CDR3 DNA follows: TGTGCTAGTGGCGGACCCGGCGATGAAGAACTGTTTTTT. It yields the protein CASGGPGDEELFF.

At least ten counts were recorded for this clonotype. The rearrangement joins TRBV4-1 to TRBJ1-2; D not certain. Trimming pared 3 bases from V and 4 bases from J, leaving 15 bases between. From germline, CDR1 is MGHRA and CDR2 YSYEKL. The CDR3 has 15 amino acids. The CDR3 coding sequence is TGCGCCAGCAGCCAGATAGAAAGGACGGGCTATGGCTACACCTTC. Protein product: CASSQIERTGYGYTF.

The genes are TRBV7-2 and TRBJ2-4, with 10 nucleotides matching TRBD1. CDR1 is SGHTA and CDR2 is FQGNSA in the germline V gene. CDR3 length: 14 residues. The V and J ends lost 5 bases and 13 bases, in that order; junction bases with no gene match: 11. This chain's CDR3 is CASSLGQGMWEQYF. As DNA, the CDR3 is TGTGCCAGCAGCCTGGGACAGGGGATGTGGGAGCAGTACTTC.

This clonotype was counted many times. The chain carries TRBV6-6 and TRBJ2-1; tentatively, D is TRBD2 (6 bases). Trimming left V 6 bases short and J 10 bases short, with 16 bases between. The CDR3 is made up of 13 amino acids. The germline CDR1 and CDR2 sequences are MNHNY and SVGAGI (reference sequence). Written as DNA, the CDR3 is TGTGCCAGCAGCGAACCTCCTAGCGTCGAGCAGTTCTTC. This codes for CASSEPPSVEQFF.

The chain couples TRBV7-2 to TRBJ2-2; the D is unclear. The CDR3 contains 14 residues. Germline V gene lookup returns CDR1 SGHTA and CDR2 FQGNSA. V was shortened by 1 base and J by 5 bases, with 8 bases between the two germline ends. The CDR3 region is CASSLESGTGELFF. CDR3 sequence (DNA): TGTGCCAGCAGCTTAGAGTCCGGGACCGGGGAGCTGTTTTTT.

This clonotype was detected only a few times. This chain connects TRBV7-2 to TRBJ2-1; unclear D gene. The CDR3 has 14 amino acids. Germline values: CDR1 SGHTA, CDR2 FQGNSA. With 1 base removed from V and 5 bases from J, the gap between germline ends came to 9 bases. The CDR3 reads CASSLESLNNEQFF. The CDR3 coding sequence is TGTGCCAGCAGCTTAGAAAGTTTAAACAATGAGCAGTTCTTC.

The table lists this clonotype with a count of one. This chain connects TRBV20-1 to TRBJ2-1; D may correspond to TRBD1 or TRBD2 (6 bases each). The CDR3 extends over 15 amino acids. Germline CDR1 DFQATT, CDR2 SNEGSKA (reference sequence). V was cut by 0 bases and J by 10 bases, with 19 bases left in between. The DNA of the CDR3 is TGCAGTGCTAGAGAGGTGGGGGGCTTTGCCTACGAGCAGTTCTTC. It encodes CSAREVGGFAYEQFF.

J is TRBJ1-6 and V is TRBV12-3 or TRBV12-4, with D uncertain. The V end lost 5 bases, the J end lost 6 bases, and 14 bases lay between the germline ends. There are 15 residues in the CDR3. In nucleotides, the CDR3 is TGTGCCAGCAGTCCGGACTCAGGCGGTAATTCACCCCTCCACTTT. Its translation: CASSPDSGGNSPLHF.